Listed below are T cell receptor beta chains from one sample, sequenced in a study of blood T cell repertoires in COVID-19. This table comes from immunoSEQ multiplex PCR, and its TCRdb copy is limited to in-frame clones, with some not included. The sample gives over 200,000 clones, approximately 84% of which show up once; around 7.8% is in the top ten. Sequencing was performed on peripheral blood. Source of these receptors: a woman over 75 with COVID-19, enrolled during active disease. Each CDR3 is given with its conserved first and last residue. Fields, in order: CDR3 length, J gene, V gene, CDR3 protein.

cdr3_length: 13
j_call: TRBJ1-2
v_call: TRBV18
cdr3_aa: CASSPDRNYGYTF

cdr3_length: 14
j_call: TRBJ2-2
v_call: TRBV7-3
cdr3_aa: CASSWGGGTGELFF

cdr3_length: 14
j_call: TRBJ2-5
v_call: TRBV19
cdr3_aa: CASSIGSGGETQYF

cdr3_length: 14
j_call: TRBJ2-3
v_call: TRBV5-4
cdr3_aa: CASSWETGSDTQYF

cdr3_length: 12
j_call: TRBJ1-2
v_call: TRBV7-2
cdr3_aa: CASSLDSYGYTF

cdr3_length: 15
j_call: TRBJ2-3
v_call: TRBV5-1
cdr3_aa: CASSPPGLATDTQYF

cdr3_length: 14
j_call: TRBJ2-7
v_call: TRBV28
cdr3_aa: CASKTGAGPYEQYF

cdr3_length: 16
j_call: TRBJ1-3
v_call: TRBV5-1
cdr3_aa: CASSRNDRGSGNTIYF

cdr3_length: 13
j_call: TRBJ1-1
v_call: TRBV6-5
cdr3_aa: CASSYSPGSMAFF

cdr3_length: 13
j_call: TRBJ2-2
v_call: TRBV2
cdr3_aa: CASSEDGAGELFF

cdr3_length: 15
j_call: TRBJ1-3
v_call: TRBV2
cdr3_aa: CASSESVNSGNTIYF

cdr3_length: 14
j_call: TRBJ2-2
v_call: TRBV2
cdr3_aa: CASSVRRGTGELFF

cdr3_length: 16
j_call: TRBJ1-1
v_call: TRBV4-1
cdr3_aa: CASSHRRTGENTEAFF

cdr3_length: 16
j_call: TRBJ2-7
v_call: TRBV6-6
cdr3_aa: CASSYSRSSGADEQYF

cdr3_length: 14
j_call: TRBJ1-1
v_call: TRBV2
cdr3_aa: CASNGQGVNTEAFF

cdr3_length: 15
j_call: TRBJ1-5
v_call: TRBV3-1/TRBV3-2
cdr3_aa: CASSNSQARNQPQHF

cdr3_length: 13
j_call: TRBJ1-1
v_call: TRBV27
cdr3_aa: CASSPWDSTEAFF

cdr3_length: 14
j_call: TRBJ2-7
v_call: TRBV5-6
cdr3_aa: CASSPGLPLYEQYF

cdr3_length: 14
j_call: TRBJ2-1
v_call: TRBV21-1
cdr3_aa: CASSNAGAGNEQFF

cdr3_length: 13
j_call: TRBJ1-2
v_call: TRBV3-1/TRBV3-2
cdr3_aa: CASSQKPGGGYTF

cdr3_length: 15
j_call: TRBJ2-1
v_call: TRBV11-1
cdr3_aa: CASKGTGSSYNEQFF

cdr3_length: 14
j_call: TRBJ1-5
v_call: TRBV5-4
cdr3_aa: CARAVGGHNQPQHF

cdr3_length: 15
j_call: TRBJ1-3
v_call: TRBV7-8
cdr3_aa: CASSRDSYSGNTIYF